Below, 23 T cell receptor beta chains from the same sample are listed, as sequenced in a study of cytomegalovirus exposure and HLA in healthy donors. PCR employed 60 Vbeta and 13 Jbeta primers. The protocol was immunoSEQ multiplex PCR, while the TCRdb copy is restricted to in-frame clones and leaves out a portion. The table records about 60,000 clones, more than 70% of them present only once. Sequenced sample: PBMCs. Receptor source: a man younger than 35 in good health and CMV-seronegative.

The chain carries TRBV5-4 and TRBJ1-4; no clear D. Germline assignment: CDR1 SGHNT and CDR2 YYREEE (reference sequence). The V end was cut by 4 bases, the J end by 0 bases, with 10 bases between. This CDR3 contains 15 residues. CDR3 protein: CASSPTGATNEKLFF. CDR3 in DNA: TGTGCCAGCAGCCCGACGGGTGCAACTAATGAAAAACTGTTTTTT.

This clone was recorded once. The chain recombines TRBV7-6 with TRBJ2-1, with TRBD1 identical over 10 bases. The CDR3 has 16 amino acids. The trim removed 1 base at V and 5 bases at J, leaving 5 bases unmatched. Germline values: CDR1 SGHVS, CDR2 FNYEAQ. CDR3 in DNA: TGTGCCAGCAGCTTAGTTCCCGGGACAGGGGACAATGAGCAGTTCTTC. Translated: CASSLVPGTGDNEQFF.

The CDR3 sequence is CASSFAGQSRGYTF. CDR3 nucleotide sequence: TGTGCCAGCAGTTTCGCCGGACAGTCCCGGGGCTACACCTTC. This sequence joins TRBV6-6 and TRBJ1-2; perhaps TRBD1 as D (6 bases). Germline assignment: CDR1 MNHNY and CDR2 SVGAGI (reference sequence). The CDR3 has 14 amino acids. Deletions cut 4 bases from V and 8 bases from J, with 17 bases between.

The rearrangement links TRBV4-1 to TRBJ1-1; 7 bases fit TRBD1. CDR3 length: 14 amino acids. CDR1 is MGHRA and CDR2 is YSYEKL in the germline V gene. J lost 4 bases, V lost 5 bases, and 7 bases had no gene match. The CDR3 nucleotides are TGCGCCAGCAGCTTCAACAGGGGAGGCACTGAAGCTTTCTTT. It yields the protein CASSFNRGGTEAFF.

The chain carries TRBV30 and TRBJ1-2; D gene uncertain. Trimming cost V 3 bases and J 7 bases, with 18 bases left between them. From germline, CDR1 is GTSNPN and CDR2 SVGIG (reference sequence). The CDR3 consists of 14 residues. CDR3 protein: CAWRMGEGSVGYTF. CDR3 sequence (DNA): TGTGCCTGGAGGATGGGAGAGGGATCGGTTGGCTACACCTTC.

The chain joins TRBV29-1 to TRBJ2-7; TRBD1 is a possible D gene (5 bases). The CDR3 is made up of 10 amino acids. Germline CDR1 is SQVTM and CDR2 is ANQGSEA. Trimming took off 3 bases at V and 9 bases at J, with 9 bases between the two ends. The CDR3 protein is CSVEQGVQYF. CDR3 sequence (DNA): TGCAGCGTTGAGCAAGGGGTGCAGTACTTC.

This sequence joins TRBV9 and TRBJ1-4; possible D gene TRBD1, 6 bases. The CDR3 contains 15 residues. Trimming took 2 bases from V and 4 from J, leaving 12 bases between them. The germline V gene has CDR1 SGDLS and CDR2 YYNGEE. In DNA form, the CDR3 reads TGTGCCAGCAGCGTGGCACAGGGTGATAATGAAAAACTGTTTTTT. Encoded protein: CASSVAQGDNEKLFF.

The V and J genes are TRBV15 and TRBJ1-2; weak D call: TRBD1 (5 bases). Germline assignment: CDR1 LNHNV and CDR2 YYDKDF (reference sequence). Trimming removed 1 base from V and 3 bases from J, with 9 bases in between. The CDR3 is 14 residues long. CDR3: CATSRGATDYGYTF. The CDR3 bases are TGTGCCACCAGCAGAGGAGCGACAGACTATGGCTACACCTTC. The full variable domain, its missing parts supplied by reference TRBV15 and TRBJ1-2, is DAMVIQNPRYQVTQFGKPVTLSCSQTLNHNVMYWYQQKSSQAPKLLFHYYDKDFNNEADTPDNFQSRRPNTSFCFLDIRSPGLGDTAMYLCATSRGATDYGYTFGSGTRLTVV.

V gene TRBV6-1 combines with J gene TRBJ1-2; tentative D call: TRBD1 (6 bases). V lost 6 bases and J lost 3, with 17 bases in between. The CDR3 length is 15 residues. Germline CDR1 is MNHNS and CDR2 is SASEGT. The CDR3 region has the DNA TGTGCCAGCAGGATTGGGGGGGGCTCGGACTATGGCTACACCTTC. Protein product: CASRIGGGSDYGYTF.

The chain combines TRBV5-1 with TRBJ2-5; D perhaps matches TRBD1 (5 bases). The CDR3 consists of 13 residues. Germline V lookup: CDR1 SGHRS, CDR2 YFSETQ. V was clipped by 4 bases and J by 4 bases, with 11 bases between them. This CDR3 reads CASSVRVGETQYF. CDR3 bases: TGCGCCAGCAGCGTCAGGGTTGGAGAGACCCAGTACTTC.

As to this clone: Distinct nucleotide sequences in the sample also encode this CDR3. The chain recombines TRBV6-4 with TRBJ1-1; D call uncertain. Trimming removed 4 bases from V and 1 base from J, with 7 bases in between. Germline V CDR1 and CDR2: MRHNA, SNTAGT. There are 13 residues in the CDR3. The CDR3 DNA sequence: TGTGCCAGCAGTGTGTCCTCGAACACTGAAGCTTTCTTT. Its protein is CASSVSSNTEAFF.

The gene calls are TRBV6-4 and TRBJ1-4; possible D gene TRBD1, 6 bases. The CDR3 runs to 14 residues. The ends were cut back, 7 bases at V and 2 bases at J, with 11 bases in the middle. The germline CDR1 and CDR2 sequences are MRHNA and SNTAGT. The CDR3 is CASIARGTNEKLFF. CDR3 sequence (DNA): TGTGCCAGCATAGCGAGGGGGACTAATGAAAAACTGTTTTTT.

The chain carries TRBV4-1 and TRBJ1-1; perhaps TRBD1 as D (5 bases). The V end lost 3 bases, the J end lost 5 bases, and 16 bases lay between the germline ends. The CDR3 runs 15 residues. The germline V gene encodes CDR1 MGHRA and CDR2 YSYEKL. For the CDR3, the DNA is TGCGCCAGCAGCCAGGGGCGAGGGAGGGTGACTGAAGCTTTCTTT. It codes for CASSQGRGRVTEAFF.

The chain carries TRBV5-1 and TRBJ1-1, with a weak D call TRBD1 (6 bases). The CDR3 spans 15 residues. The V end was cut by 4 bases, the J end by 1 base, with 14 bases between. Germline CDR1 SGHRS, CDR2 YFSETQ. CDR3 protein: CASSLSGTSNTEAFF. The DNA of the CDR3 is TGCGCCAGCAGCCTATCCGGGACATCGAACACTGAAGCTTTCTTT.

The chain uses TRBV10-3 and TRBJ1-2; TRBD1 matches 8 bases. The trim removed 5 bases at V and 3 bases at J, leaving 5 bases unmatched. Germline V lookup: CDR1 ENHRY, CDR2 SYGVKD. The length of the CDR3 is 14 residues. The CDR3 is CAISLRGQDYGYTF. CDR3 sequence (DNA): TGTGCCATCAGTTTAAGGGGACAGGACTATGGCTACACCTTC.

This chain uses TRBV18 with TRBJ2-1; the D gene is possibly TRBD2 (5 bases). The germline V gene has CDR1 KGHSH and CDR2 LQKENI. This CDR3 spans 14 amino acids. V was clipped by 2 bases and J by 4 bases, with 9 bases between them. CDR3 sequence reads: CASSPAGYYNEQFF. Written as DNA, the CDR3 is TGTGCCAGCTCACCAGCGGGCTATTACAATGAGCAGTTCTTC.

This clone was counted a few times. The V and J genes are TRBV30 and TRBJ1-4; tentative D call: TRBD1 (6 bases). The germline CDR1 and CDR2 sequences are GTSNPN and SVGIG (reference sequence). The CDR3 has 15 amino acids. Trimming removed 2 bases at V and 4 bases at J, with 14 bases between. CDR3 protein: CAWSPDGGHNEKLFF. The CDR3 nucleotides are TGTGCCTGGAGTCCCGATGGGGGCCATAATGAAAAACTGTTTTTT.

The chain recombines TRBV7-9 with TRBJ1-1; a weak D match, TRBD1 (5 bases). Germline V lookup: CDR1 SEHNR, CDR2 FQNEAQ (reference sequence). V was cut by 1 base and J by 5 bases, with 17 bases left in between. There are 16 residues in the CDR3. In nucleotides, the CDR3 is TGTGCCAGCAGCTTAGGGTTTGGGGGAGGAGAGACTGAAGCTTTCTTT. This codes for CASSLGFGGGETEAFF.

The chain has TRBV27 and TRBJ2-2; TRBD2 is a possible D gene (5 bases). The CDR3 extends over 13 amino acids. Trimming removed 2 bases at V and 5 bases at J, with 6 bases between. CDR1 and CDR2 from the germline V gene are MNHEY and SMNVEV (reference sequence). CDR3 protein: CASSLRRTGELFF. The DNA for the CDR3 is TGTGCCAGCAGTTTAAGGAGGACCGGGGAGCTGTTTTTT.

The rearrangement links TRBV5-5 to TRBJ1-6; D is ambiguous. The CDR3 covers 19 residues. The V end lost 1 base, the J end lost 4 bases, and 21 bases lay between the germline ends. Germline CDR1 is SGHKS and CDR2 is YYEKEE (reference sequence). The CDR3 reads CASSLSMRGADKYNSPLHF. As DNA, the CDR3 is TGTGCCAGCAGCTTGTCCATGCGGGGAGCGGATAAGTATAATTCACCCCTCCACTTT.

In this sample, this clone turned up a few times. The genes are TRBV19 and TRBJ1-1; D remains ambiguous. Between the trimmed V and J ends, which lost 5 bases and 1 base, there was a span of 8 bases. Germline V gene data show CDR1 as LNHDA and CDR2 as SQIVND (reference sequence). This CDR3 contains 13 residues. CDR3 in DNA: TGTGCCAGTAGTTTAACTGGGAACACTGAAGCTTTCTTT. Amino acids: CASSLTGNTEAFF.

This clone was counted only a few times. CDR3: CASSDDRGLSYNSPLHF. The CDR3 DNA reads TGTGCCAGCAGTGACGACAGGGGGCTCTCCTATAATTCACCCCTCCACTTT. The chain joins TRBV6-1 to TRBJ1-6, with 10 bases that match TRBD1. Germline CDR1 is MNHNS and CDR2 is SASEGT. V dropped 3 bases and J dropped 0; count of bases not matched to a gene: 2. The CDR3 contains 17 residues.

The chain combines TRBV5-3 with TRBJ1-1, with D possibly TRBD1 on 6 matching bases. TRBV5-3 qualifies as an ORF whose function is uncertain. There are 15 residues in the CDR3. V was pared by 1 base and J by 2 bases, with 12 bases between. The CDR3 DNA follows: TGTGCCAGAAGCTTGCCCGGACAGCGTAACACTGAAGCTTTCTTT. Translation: CARSLPGQRNTEAFF.